This section outlines one TCR beta chain sequence together with its context. It lacks a known antigen. Per-base quality was not reported, and no clone a single base away is much larger than it. The data were taken from a study of blood T cell repertoires in COVID-19 (dated by TCRdb to the early 2020s). Describing the broader study: Collaborator samples came from the United States, Italy and Spain and covered acute and convalescent phases of COVID-19. Samples were obtained from the ongoing ImmuneRACE study (first 160 participants) and from about 1,300 subjects provided by 6 global collaborators. The dataset comprised deeply sampled blood TCRbeta repertoires from subjects exposed to, actively infected with, or recovered from COVID-19. The repertoires were released in a freely available public database intended as a resource for research on the immune response to SARS-CoV-2. Nearly every sample came with metadata listing a de-identified subject ID, COVID-19 status, age in years and sex. HLA class I and class II types, where available, came from metadata supplied by the sample provider rather than from assay-based typing. The material from the prospective study consisted of cDNA or gDNA derived from T cells, B-cell-depleted T cells, or PBMCs.

The immunoSEQ Assay, a bias-controlled multiplex PCR, was used to amplify TCRbeta CDR3 regions from genomic DNA. The authors' analysis ran thus. Nucleated cell counts per sample were estimated from amplification of reference gene primers within the assay. To quantify the absolute abundance of each unique TCRbeta CDR3 rearrangement, sequence reads were collapsed and filtered. For each sample, productive Simpson clonality was calculated as the square root of Simpson's diversity index over productive rearrangements. The source is immuneACCESS, and TCRdb retained only in-frame sequences with V and J called. Part of the clones is not carried over; for the studies checked, unresolved V genes explain less than half of this, and the remainder is unexplained. V and J calls plus clone size are reproduced from that table; the DNA served to infer D and trimming. The sample table shows 17,000 or so clones, and 88% are seen once. Approximately 3.2% of the sample is held by the ten biggest clonotypes.

From the germline V gene, CDR1 is KGHSH and CDR2 is LQKENI. V gives up 4 bases and J gives up 0 bases, and the segment between their germline ends measures 11 bases. The CDR3 runs 15 residues from the cysteine to the phenylalanine. Only CDR3 DNA remains: 45 bases, in frame from the first base. Whole blood was collected in K2EDTA tubes by collaborating institutions according to the institutions' own protocols. For TCRbeta analysis, collaborators shipped samples as frozen whole blood, isolated PBMCs, or DNA extracted from either of those sample types. Paper-wide results and their limitations: The amount of clinical and demographic metadata varied by source and participant and was provided uncurated.

Specimen: peripheral blood. This sequence originates from a human donor in a cohort sampled during active COVID-19. The chain links TRBV18 with TRBJ2-3; no D segment can be confidently identified. CDR3 reads: CASSQVAGSTDTQYF. The nucleotides are TGTGCCAGCTCACAGGTCGCCGGGAGCACAGATACGCAGTATTTT. When the CDR3 is completed using the reference TRBV18 and TRBJ2-3 genes on either side, the full variable domain is NAGVMQNPRHLVRRRGQEARLRCSPMKGHSHVYWYRQLPEEGLKFMVYLQKENIIDESGMPKERFSAEFPKEGPSILRIQQVVRGDSAAYFCASSQVAGSTDTQYFGPGTRLTVL.